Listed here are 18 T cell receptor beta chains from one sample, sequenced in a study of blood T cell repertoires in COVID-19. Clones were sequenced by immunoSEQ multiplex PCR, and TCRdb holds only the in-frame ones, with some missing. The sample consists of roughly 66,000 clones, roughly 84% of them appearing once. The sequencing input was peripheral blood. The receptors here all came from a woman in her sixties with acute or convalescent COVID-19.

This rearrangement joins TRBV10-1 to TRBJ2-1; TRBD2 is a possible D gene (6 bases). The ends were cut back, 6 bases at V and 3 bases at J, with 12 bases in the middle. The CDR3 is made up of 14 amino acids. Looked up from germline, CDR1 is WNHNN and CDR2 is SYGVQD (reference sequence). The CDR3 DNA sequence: TGCGCCAGCAGGCGGGGCCCATACTACAATGAGCAGTTCTTC. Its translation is CASRRGPYYNEQFF.

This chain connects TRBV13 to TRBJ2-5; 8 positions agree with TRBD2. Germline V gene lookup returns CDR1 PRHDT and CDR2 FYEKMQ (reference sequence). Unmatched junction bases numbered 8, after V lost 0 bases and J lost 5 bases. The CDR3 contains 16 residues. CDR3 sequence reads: CASSLGGLAGGETQYF. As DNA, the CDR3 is TGTGCCAGCAGCTTAGGAGGTCTAGCGGGCGGGGAGACCCAGTACTTC. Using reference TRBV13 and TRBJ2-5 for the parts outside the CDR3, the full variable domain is AAGVIQSPRHLIKEKRETATLKCYPIPRHDTVYWYQQGPGQDPQFLISFYEKMQSDKGSIPDRFSAQQFSDYHSELNMSSLELGDSALYFCASSLGGLAGGETQYFGPGTRLLVL.

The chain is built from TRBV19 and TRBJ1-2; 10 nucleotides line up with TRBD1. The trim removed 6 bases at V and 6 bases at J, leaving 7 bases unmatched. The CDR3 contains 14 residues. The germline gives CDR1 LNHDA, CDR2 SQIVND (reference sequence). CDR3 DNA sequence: TGTGCCAGTAGGGAAACCGGACAGGGGGATGGCTACACCTTC. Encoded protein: CASRETGQGDGYTF.

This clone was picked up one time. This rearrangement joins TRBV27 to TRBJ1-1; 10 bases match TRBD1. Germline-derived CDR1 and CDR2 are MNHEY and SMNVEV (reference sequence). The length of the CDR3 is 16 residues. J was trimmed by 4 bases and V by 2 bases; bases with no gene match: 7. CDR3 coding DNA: TGTGCCAGCAGTTTAGGCTTGGGACAGGGGAGCACTGAAGCTTTCTTT. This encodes CASSLGLGQGSTEAFF.

The CDR3 reads CASSRGQDNYGYTF. The CDR3, as DNA: TGCGCCAGCAGCAGGGGACAGGACAACTATGGCTACACCTTC. V gene TRBV5-1 combines with J gene TRBJ1-2; 8 bases line up with TRBD1. The CDR3 has 14 amino acids. J lost 2 bases, V lost 4 bases, and 4 bases had no gene match. Germline CDR1 SGHRS, CDR2 YFSETQ.

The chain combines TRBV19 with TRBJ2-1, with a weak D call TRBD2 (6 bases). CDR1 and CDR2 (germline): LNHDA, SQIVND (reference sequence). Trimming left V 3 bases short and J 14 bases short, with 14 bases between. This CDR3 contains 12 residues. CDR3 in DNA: TGTGCCAGTAGTATCCGACTAGACCAGAAGTTCTTC. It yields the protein CASSIRLDQKFF.

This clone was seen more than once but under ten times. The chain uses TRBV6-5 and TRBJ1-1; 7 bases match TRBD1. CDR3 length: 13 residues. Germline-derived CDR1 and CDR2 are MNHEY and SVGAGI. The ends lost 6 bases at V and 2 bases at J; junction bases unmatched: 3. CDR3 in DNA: TGTGCCAGCAGAAGGGACAGCAACACTGAAGCTTTCTTT. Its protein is CASRRDSNTEAFF.

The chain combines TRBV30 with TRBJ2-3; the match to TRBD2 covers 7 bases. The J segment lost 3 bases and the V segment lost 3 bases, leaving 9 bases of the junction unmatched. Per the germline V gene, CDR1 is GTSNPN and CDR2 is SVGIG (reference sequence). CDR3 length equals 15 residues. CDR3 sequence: CAWSPIAGTTDTQYF. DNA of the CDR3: TGTGCCTGGAGCCCGATAGCGGGTACAACAGATACGCAGTATTTT.

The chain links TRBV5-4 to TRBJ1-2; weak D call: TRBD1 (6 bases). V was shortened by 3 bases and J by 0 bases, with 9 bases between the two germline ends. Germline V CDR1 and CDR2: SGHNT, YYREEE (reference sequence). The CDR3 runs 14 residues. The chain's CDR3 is CASSWDTSNYGYTF. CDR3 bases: TGTGCCAGCAGCTGGGACACCTCTAACTATGGCTACACCTTC.

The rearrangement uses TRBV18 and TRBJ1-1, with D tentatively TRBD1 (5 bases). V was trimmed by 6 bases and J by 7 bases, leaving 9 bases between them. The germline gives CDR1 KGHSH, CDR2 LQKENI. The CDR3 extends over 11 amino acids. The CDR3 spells CASSQGDEAFF. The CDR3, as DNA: TGTGCCAGCTCCCAAGGGGATGAAGCTTTCTTT.

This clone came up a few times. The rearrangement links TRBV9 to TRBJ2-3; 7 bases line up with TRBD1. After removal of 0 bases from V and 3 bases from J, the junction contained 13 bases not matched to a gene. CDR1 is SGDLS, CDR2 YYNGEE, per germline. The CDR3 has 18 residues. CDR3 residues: CASSVAIPSGQWTDTQYF. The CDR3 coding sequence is TGTGCCAGCAGCGTAGCTATACCCTCGGGACAGTGGACAGATACGCAGTATTTT. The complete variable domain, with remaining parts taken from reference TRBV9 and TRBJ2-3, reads DSGVTQTPKHLITATGQRVTLRCSPRSGDLSVYWYQQSLDQGLQFLIQYYNGEERAKGNILERFSAQQFPDLHSELNLSSLELGDSALYFCASSVAIPSGQWTDTQYFGPGTRLTVL.

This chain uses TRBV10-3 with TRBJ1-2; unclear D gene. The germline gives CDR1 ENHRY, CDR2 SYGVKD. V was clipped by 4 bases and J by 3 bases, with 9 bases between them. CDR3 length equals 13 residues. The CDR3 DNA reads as TGTGCCATCAGTGCGGACGGGGACTATGGCTACACCTTC. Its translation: CAISADGDYGYTF.

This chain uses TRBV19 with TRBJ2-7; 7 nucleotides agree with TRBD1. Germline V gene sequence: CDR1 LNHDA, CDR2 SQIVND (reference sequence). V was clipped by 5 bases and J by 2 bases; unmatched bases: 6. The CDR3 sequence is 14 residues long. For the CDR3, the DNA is TGTGCCAGTAGTCCCGCACAGGGGCCCTACGAGCAGTACTTC. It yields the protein CASSPAQGPYEQYF.

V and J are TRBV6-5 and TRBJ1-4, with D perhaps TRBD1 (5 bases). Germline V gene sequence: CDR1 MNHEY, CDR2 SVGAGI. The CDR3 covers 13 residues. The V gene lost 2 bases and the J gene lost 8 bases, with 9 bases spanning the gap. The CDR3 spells CASSYLGGEKLFF. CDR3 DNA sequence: TGTGCCAGCAGTTACCTTGGGGGGGAAAAACTGTTTTTT.

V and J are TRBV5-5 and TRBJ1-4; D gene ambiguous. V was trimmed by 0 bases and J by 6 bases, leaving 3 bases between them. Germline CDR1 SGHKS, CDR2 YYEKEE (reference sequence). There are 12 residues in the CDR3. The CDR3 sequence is CASSLADEKLFF. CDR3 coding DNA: TGTGCCAGCAGCTTGGCCGATGAAAAACTGTTTTTT.

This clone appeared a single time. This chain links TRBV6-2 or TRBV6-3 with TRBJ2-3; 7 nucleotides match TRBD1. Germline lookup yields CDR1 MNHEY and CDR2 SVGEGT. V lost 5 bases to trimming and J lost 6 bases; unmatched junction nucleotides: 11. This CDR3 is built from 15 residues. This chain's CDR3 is CASSNFDRVGDTQYF. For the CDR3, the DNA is TGTGCCAGCAGTAACTTCGACAGGGTCGGGGATACGCAGTATTTT.

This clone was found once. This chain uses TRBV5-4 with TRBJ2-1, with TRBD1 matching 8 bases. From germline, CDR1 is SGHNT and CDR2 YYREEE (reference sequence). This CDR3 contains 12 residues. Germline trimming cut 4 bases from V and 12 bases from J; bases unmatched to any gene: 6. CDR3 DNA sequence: TGTGCCAGCAGCGCAGACAGGGGTGGGCAGTTCTTC. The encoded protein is CASSADRGGQFF.

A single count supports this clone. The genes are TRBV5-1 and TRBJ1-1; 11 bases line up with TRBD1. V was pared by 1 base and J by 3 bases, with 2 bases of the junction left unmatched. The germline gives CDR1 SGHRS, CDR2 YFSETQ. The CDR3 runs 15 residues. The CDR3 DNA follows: TGCGCCAGCAGCTTGCGGGGACAGGGGGACACTGAAGCTTTCTTT. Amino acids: CASSLRGQGDTEAFF.